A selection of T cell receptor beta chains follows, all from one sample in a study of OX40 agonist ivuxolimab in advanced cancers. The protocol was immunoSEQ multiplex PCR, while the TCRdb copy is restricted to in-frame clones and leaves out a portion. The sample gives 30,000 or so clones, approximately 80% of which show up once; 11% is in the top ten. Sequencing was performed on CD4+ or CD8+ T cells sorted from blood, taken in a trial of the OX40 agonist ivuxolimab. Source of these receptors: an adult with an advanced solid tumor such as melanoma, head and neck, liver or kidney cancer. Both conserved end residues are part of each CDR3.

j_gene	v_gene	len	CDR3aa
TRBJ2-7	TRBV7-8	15	CASSLGFGSNSEEYF
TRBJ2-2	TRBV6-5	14	CASSMAGGNRELFF
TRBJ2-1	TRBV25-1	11	CATDRGNEQFF
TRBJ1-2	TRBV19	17	CASTPGRGHSQPYGYTF
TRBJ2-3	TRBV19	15	CASSLTSGGTDTQYF
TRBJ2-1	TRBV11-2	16	CASSLRTVGAGDEQFF
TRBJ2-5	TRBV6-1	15	CASSEYLNRGETQYF
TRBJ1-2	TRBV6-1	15	CASTIGQSSNYGYTF
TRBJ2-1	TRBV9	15	CASSWGDRVIAEQFF
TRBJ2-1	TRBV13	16	CASSSGTASSYNEQFF
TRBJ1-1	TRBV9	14	CASSSPGTYTEAFF
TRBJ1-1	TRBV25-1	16	CASSKGGPLMRTEAFF
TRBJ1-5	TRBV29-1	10	CSVVKSAQHF
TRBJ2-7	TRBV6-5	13	CASSYSDSYEQYF
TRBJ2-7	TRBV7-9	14	CASSHPSASDEQYF
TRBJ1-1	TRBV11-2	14	CASTSGGSHTEAFF
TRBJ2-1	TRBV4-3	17	CASSQGGVGGYYNEQFF
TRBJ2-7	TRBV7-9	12	CASSLFEGEQYF
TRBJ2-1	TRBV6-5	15	CASSYSEGSTNEQFF
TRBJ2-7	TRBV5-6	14	CASSLPSRGYEQYF
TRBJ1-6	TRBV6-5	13	CASRDRYNSPLHF
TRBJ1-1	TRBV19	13	CASIRWENTEAFF
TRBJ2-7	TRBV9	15	CASSADAPPPHEQYF
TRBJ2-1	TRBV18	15	CASSPPAPSYNEQFF
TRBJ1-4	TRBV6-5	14	CASSYAQTNEKLFF
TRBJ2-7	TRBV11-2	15	CASSQDQGLSYEQYF
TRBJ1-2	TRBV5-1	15	CASSLDQGRFYGYTF
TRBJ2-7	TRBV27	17	CASSFVPGQGHAGEQYF
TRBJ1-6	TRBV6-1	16	CASSDLTGYYNSPLHF
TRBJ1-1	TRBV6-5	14	CASSYSGQTYEAFF
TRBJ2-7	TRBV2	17	CASSEVGTGVDTYEQYF
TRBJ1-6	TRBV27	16	CASSLMAGQYNSPLHF
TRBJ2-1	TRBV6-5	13	CASSYFGGDEQFF
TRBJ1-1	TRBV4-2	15	CASSLSEGEGTEAFF
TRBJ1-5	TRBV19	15	CASSIGGRGHQPQHF
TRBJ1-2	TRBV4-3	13	CASSQDRGWGYTF
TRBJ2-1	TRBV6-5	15	CANSWGLVVGNEQFF
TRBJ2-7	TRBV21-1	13	CASSRDRSYEQYF
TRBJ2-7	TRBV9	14	CASSPLAGAYEQYF
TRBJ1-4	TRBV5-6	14	CASSLGVPNEKLFF
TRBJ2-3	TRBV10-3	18	CAISESGGGSRLTDTQYF
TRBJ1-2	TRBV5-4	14	CASSLVLTDYGYTF
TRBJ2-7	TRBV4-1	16	CASSPGQGGVVYEQYF
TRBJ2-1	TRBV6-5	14	CASSYRSGNNEQFF
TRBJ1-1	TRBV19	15	CASSIAAGFFTEAFF
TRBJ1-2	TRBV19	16	CASSPRGGQKNYGYTF
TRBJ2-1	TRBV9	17	CASSSTTRGDSYNEQFF
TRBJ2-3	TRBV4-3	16	CASSQDSLAGGGTQYF
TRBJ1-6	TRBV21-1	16	CASSPRERGRDSPLHF
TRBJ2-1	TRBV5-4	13	CASSLGGVNEQFF